These 28 T cell receptor beta chains came from one sample sequenced in a study of cytomegalovirus exposure and HLA in healthy donors. The PCR employed 60 Vbeta primers together with 13 Jbeta primers. Measured with immunoSEQ multiplex PCR; TCRdb has only the in-frame clones, and not every one. The sample carries 95,000 to 110,000 clones, over 60% recorded once. Sequencing used PBMCs. All receptors derive from a man aged 55 to 70 in good health and CMV-seropositive.

This chain uses TRBV5-6 with TRBJ2-2; 14 nucleotides line up with TRBD2. The germline V gene encodes CDR1 SGHDT and CDR2 YYEEEE. This CDR3 has 16 residues. The J segment lost 6 bases and the V segment lost 5 bases, leaving 6 bases of the junction unmatched. In DNA form, the CDR3 reads TGTGCCAGCAGATTCCGACTAGCGGGGGGGTCCGGGGAGCTGTTTTTT. It encodes CASRFRLAGGSGELFF.

The gene calls are TRBV11-3 and TRBJ2-3, with 11 bases fitting TRBD2. Losses at the gene ends were 2 bases for V and 4 bases for J; bases not matched to a gene: 8. CDR3 size: 17 residues. Germline CDR1 reads SGHNT; CDR2 reads YENEEA. The CDR3 DNA sequence: TGTGCCAGCAGCTTATCCCCTAGCGGGGGGCAACCAGATACGCAGTATTTT. It translates to CASSLSPSGGQPDTQYF.

The V call is TRBV6-5, the J call TRBJ1-2; no clear D. Between the trimmed V and J ends, which lost 1 base and 8 bases, there was a span of 14 bases. Germline V gene data show CDR1 as MNHEY and CDR2 as SVGAGI. The CDR3 consists of 14 residues. CDR3 in amino acids: CASSYFGTSGGYTF. The CDR3 DNA reads TGTGCCAGCAGTTACTTCGGCACCTCCGGGGGCTACACCTTC.

This clone was observed a single time. The chain has TRBV5-1 and TRBJ1-2; D is uncertain. Germline values: CDR1 SGHRS, CDR2 YFSETQ. The CDR3 is 13 amino acids. Trimming removed 0 bases from V and 3 bases from J, with 6 bases in between. The DNA of the CDR3 is TGCGCCAGCAGCTTGGCCGTCGACTATGGCTACACCTTC. Translating gives CASSLAVDYGYTF.

The rearrangement uses TRBV30 and TRBJ2-5; 7 nucleotides line up with TRBD2. V lost 4 bases, J lost 5 bases, and 4 bases stayed unmatched. CDR1 is GTSNPN and CDR2 is SVGIG in the germline V gene (reference sequence). The CDR3 runs to 12 residues. The CDR3 sequence: CAWNGGGETQYF. The CDR3 DNA follows: TGTGCCTGGAATGGGGGAGGGGAGACCCAGTACTTC.

This clone was counted a few times. The rearrangement links TRBV10-3 to TRBJ1-1; D is perhaps TRBD1 (5 bases). Per germline, CDR1 ENHRY and CDR2 SYGVKD. Trimming shortened V by 2 bases and J by 5 bases, and 12 bases separated the two germline ends. CDR3 length: 14 amino acids. The CDR3: CAISERQGFTEAFF. The CDR3 coding sequence is TGTGCCATCAGTGAGCGTCAGGGCTTTACTGAAGCTTTCTTT.

The gene calls are TRBV30 and TRBJ2-7; 9 bases align to TRBD1. CDR3 length: 15 amino acids. V gave up 3 bases and J gave up 4 bases; unmatched junction bases: 10. Per germline, CDR1 GTSNPN and CDR2 SVGIG (reference sequence). The CDR3 region has the DNA TGTGCCTGGAGAGGTCCGGGACAGGGACGTTACGAGCAGTACTTC. The encoded protein is CAWRGPGQGRYEQYF.

CDR3 loop: CASSRTGRGNSPLHF. CDR3 DNA: TGCGCCAGCAGCCGGACAGGAAGGGGGAATTCACCCCTCCACTTT. The V call is TRBV4-3, the J call TRBJ1-6; 7 nucleotides agree with TRBD1. The CDR3 sequence is 15 residues long. Germline assignment: CDR1 LGHNA and CDR2 YSLEER. Trimming cost V 4 bases and J 7 bases; bases outside gene matches: 7.

The chain recombines TRBV6-4 with TRBJ2-7; 15 nucleotides align to TRBD2. CDR3 length equals 17 residues. Germline V CDR1 and CDR2: MRHNA, SNTAGT. The V segment lost 6 bases and the J segment 5 bases; nucleotides outside the gene matches: 11. The CDR3 coding sequence is TGTGCCAGCAGCGCCATGGGGACTAGCGGGGGGCCCCACGAGCAGTACTTC. It is translated as CASSAMGTSGGPHEQYF.

The rearrangement joins TRBV29-1 to TRBJ1-3; D perhaps matches TRBD1 (5 bases). The CDR3 sequence is 15 residues long. The germline gives CDR1 SQVTM, CDR2 ANQGSEA. Deletions cut 1 base from V and 0 bases from J, with 10 bases between. CDR3 DNA sequence: TGCAGCGTTGAAGCCCCGACAGACTCTGGAAACACCATATATTTT. Protein product: CSVEAPTDSGNTIYF.

This chain links TRBV5-4 with TRBJ2-7, with TRBD1 matching 7 bases. The CDR3 runs 15 residues. The germline V gene has CDR1 SGHNT and CDR2 YYREEE (reference sequence). The J segment lost 6 bases and the V segment lost 4 bases, leaving 13 bases of the junction unmatched. As DNA, the CDR3 is TGTGCCAGCAGCCCCAATGACAGGGTTGGTTCCGAGCAGTACTTC. Its protein is CASSPNDRVGSEQYF.

This chain connects TRBV6-1 to TRBJ2-5; D not resolved. Germline V gives CDR1 MNHNS, CDR2 SASEGT. V gave up 2 bases and J gave up 1 base, with 11 bases separating them. The CDR3 consists of 15 residues. DNA for the CDR3: TGTGCCAGCAGTGAACCTGGGCAGTCCCAAGAGACCCAGTACTTC. Its translation is CASSEPGQSQETQYF.

The genes are TRBV5-6 and TRBJ2-1; the D gene is possibly TRBD1 (6 bases). The V end was cut by 5 bases, the J end by 0 bases, with 18 bases between. This CDR3 is built from 17 residues. Germline lookup yields CDR1 SGHDT and CDR2 YYEEEE. CDR3 protein: CASRGGSGVFSYNEQFF. The DNA of the CDR3 is TGTGCCAGCAGAGGGGGATCAGGGGTTTTCTCCTACAATGAGCAGTTCTTC.

This clone was seen only a few times. V is TRBV4-3 and J is TRBJ1-3; 8 nucleotides agree with TRBD1. Germline V gene sequence: CDR1 LGHNA, CDR2 YSLEER. V lost 5 bases and J lost 4; bases outside the gene matches: 7. The CDR3 covers 15 residues. The CDR3 coding sequence is TGCGCCAGCAGCGTTCAGGGGGCTGGAGGAAACACCATATATTTT. Translating it yields CASSVQGAGGNTIYF.

This chain connects TRBV5-6 to TRBJ2-5; TRBD1 might be the D (6 bases). The CDR3 is made up of 13 amino acids. Trimming shortened V by 5 bases and J by 5 bases, and 13 bases separated the two germline ends. Germline V lookup: CDR1 SGHDT, CDR2 YYEEEE. The CDR3 loop reads CASRAGTTETQYF. CDR3 nucleotide sequence: TGTGCCAGCAGAGCCGGGACAACGGAGACCCAGTACTTC.

The gene calls are TRBV19 and TRBJ2-6; maybe TRBD1 (5 bases). The CDR3 sequence is 16 residues long. Germline CDR1 reads LNHDA; CDR2 reads SQIVND (reference sequence). The V gene lost 5 bases and the J gene lost 0 bases, with 11 bases spanning the gap. CDR3 in DNA: TGTGCCAGTAGTGAAGGGGTCCCCTCTGGGGCCAACGTCCTGACTTTC. Its translation: CASSEGVPSGANVLTF.

This sequence joins TRBV6-6 and TRBJ2-3, with D possibly matching TRBD1 (6 bases). V lost 2 bases and J lost 2, with 11 bases in between. The germline gives CDR1 MNHNY, CDR2 SVGAGI (reference sequence). There are 15 residues in the CDR3. The CDR3: CASSYQGQNTDTQYF. Here the CDR3 DNA reads TGTGCCAGCAGTTACCAGGGACAAAACACAGATACGCAGTATTTT.

This chain uses TRBV18 with TRBJ2-2; a possible D gene is TRBD1 (5 bases). CDR1 KGHSH and CDR2 LQKENI come from the germline V gene. The CDR3 covers 14 residues. The V and J ends lost 3 bases and 1 base respectively, with 6 bases between them. In nucleotides, the CDR3 is TGTGCCAGCTCACCCGGACAGAACACCGGGGAGCTGTTTTTT. Translating it yields CASSPGQNTGELFF.

The rearrangement links TRBV19 to TRBJ2-5; TRBD2 agrees at 10 bases. Germline lookup yields CDR1 LNHDA and CDR2 SQIVND (reference sequence). V lost 5 bases and J lost 5; bases outside the gene matches: 11. CDR3 length: 16 amino acids. This CDR3 reads CASSPLAGGFRETQYF. CDR3 sequence (DNA): TGTGCCAGTAGTCCCTTAGCGGGGGGCTTTAGGGAGACCCAGTACTTC.

The chain recombines TRBV7-9 with TRBJ2-5; maybe TRBD2 (5 bases). Per germline, CDR1 SEHNR and CDR2 FQNEAQ (reference sequence). The V end was cut by 0 bases, the J end by 0 bases, with 5 bases between. The CDR3 runs 14 residues. For the CDR3, the DNA is TGTGCCAGCAGCTTAGCAGCGGACCAAGAGACCCAGTACTTC. It is translated as CASSLAADQETQYF. The entire variable domain, with the rest obtained from reference TRBV7-9 and TRBJ2-5, is as follows: DTGVSQNPRHKITKRGQNVTFRCDPISEHNRLYWYRQTLGQGPEFLTYFQNEAQLEKSRLLSDRFSAERPKGSFSTLEIQRTEQGDSAMYLCASSLAADQETQYFGPGTRLLVL.

The V gene is TRBV7-9, the J gene TRBJ2-5, with unresolved D. V was cut by 5 bases and J by 1 base, with 2 bases left in between. The germline V gene encodes CDR1 SEHNR and CDR2 FQNEAQ (reference sequence). The CDR3 covers 11 residues. The CDR3 spells CASSRQETQYF. In DNA form, the CDR3 reads TGTGCCAGCAGCCGCCAAGAGACCCAGTACTTC. The variable domain in full, completed from reference TRBV7-9 and TRBJ2-5, reads DTGVSQNPRHKITKRGQNVTFRCDPISEHNRLYWYRQTLGQGPEFLTYFQNEAQLEKSRLLSDRFSAERPKGSFSTLEIQRTEQGDSAMYLCASSRQETQYFGPGTRLLVL.

V usage is TRBV7-2 and J usage is TRBJ2-3; TRBD2 aligns across 11 bases. Germline V gene sequence: CDR1 SGHTA, CDR2 FQGNSA. V gave up 5 bases and J gave up 2 bases; unmatched junction bases: 6. The length of the CDR3 is 16 residues. CDR3 DNA sequence: TGTGCCAGCAGCCGGGGTAGCGGGGGGGCCACAGATACGCAGTATTTT. It translates to CASSRGSGGATDTQYF.

The J gene is TRBJ2-3, the V gene TRBV10-2; 7 nucleotides align to TRBD2. After removal of 8 bases from V and 3 bases from J, the junction contained 14 bases not matched to a gene. Germline V CDR1 and CDR2: WSHSY, SAAADI. CDR3 length: 16 residues. CDR3: CASQSHLGGLTDTQYF. DNA of the CDR3: TGCGCCAGCCAGTCCCATTTGGGGGGGTTAACAGATACGCAGTATTTT.

In its sample, this clone was seen once. The rearrangement links TRBV5-6 to TRBJ2-5, with D possibly matching TRBD2 (6 bases). V dropped 3 bases and J dropped 4 bases, with 22 bases sitting between them. The CDR3 runs to 17 residues. Germline V gene sequence: CDR1 SGHDT, CDR2 YYEEEE. The CDR3 reads CASSSRGLGWFGETQYF. The CDR3 coding sequence is TGTGCCAGCAGCTCGCGGGGCCTAGGGTGGTTCGGAGAGACCCAGTACTTC.

This rearrangement joins TRBV6-5 to TRBJ1-1, with TRBD1 identical over 7 bases. The CDR3 has 14 residues. CDR1 MNHEY and CDR2 SVGAGI come from the germline V gene. V gave up 0 bases and J gave up 7 bases; unmatched junction bases: 5. This CDR3 reads CASSYSRGQYEAFF. The CDR3 nucleotides read TGTGCCAGCAGTTACTCCAGGGGACAGTATGAAGCTTTCTTT.

This clone has just a few counts. The chain joins TRBV6-1 to TRBJ1-3; unclear D gene. This CDR3 comprises 14 residues. Germline CDR1 reads MNHNS; CDR2 reads SASEGT. With 8 bases removed from V and 0 bases from J, the gap between germline ends came to 11 bases. CDR3 loop: CASLPVFSGNTIYF. The CDR3 bases are TGTGCCAGCTTGCCGGTTTTCTCTGGAAACACCATATATTTT.

The chain joins TRBV13 to TRBJ2-7, with 9 bases identical to TRBD2. With V trimmed by 2 bases and J by 1 base, 6 bases remained unmatched. Germline V gene sequence: CDR1 PRHDT, CDR2 FYEKMQ (reference sequence). This CDR3 spans 16 amino acids. For the CDR3, the DNA is TGTGCCAGCAGCTTAACTAGCGGGCCCCTGTCCTACGAGCAGTACTTC. Translation: CASSLTSGPLSYEQYF.

J is TRBJ2-5 and V is TRBV19; TRBD1 agrees at 12 bases. This CDR3 contains 15 residues. Germline-derived CDR1 and CDR2 are LNHDA and SQIVND (reference sequence). The V gene end was trimmed by 4 bases and the J gene end by 5 bases; junction bases not matched to a gene: 5. The CDR3 coding sequence is TGTGCCAGTAGTAGGGGGACAGGGGGCACGGAGACCCAGTACTTC. Residues: CASSRGTGGTETQYF. The full variable domain, in which reference TRBV19 and TRBJ2-5 provide the parts outside the CDR3, is DGGITQSPKYLFRKEGQNVTLSCEQNLNHDAMYWYRQDPGQGLRLIYYSQIVNDFQKGDIAEGYSVSREKKESFPLTVTSAQKNPTAFYLCASSRGTGGTETQYFGPGTRLLVL.